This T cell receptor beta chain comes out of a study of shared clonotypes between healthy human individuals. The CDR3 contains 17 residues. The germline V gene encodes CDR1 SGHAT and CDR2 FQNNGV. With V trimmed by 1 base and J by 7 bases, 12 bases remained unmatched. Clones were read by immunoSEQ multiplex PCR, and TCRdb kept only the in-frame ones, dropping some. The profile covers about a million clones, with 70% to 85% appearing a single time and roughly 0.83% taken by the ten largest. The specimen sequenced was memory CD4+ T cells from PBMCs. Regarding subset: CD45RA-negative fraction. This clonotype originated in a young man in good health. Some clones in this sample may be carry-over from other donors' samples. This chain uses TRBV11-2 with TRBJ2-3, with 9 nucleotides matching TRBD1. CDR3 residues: CASSLATPGQGLNTQYF. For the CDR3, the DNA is TGTGCCAGCAGCTTAGCCACTCCGGGACAGGGCTTGAATACGCAGTATTTT.